These T cell receptor beta chains were read from a single sample in a study of blood T cell repertoires in COVID-19. The repertoire was sequenced with immunoSEQ multiplex PCR; TCRdb's copy has only in-frame clones and lacks some. Among approximately 230,000 clones, 70% to 90% were seen once, and the ten largest hold approximately 14%. Source material: PBMCs or T cells enriched from blood (not recorded which). These receptors came from a woman between 45 and 60 years old with acute COVID-19. Each CDR3 is given with its conserved first and last residue. D genes are given only for firm matches.

v_call,d_call,cdr3_aa
TRBV19,-,CASSIGRSRGNQPQHF
TRBV11-2,TRBD2,CASSLDSGSFRGEQFF
TRBV27,TRBD2,CASSFRSLGLAGAGQQYF
TRBV2,-,CASSRYSYNEQFF
TRBV30,-,CAWSGHNNSPLHF
TRBV6-6,-,CASSYGTPPYEQYF
TRBV19,-,CASSNGQSNEQYF
TRBV28,TRBD2,CASSSSGKSSYEQYF
TRBV3-1/TRBV3-2,TRBD2,CASRSTSGISYEQYF
TRBV3-1/TRBV3-2,-,CASSTRSRGHPSSYNSPLHF
TRBV11-3,TRBD2,CASSPGLAGQAGELFF
TRBV4-1,-,CASSQAISGSTDTQYF
TRBV2,-,CASSVGGWSEAFF
TRBV28,TRBD1,CASGTANGNSPLHF
TRBV28,-,CASSLKGVGNIQYF
TRBV7-2,-,CASSLLSGNTGELFF
TRBV28,-,CASSTLRREVYSNQPQHF
TRBV4-1,TRBD2,CASSQEGTSGRNEQFF
TRBV28,-,CASSSLAGSNEQFF
TRBV28,-,CASSSGTTGNTIYF
TRBV27,-,CASSSPLRERGQRDTQYF
TRBV6-2/TRBV6-3,TRBD2,CASSYSGLAVGGQFF
TRBV19,TRBD2,CASSTAILAATNNEQFF
TRBV19,-,CASSIYGAQPQHF
TRBV9,-,CASSSPFYGLQAAYGYTF
TRBV2,TRBD2,CASSARTSGSLSYNEQFF
TRBV28,TRBD1,CASTLQGAVNTGELFF
TRBV4-2,-,CASSQDFALFNYEQYF
TRBV27,-,CASSLRVPGSPSTDTQYF
TRBV6-4,TRBD1,CASSPGQGNSPLHF
TRBV2,-,CASYEATNEKLFF
TRBV18,TRBD2,CASSPLAGNTGELFF
TRBV6-5,TRBD1,CASAYDRGYNEQFF
TRBV4-3,-,CASSQDSFLPSTDTQYF
TRBV7-2,TRBD2,CASSLEGTSANLGHEQFF
TRBV28,-,CASSLIHSGNTIYF
TRBV6-5,-,CASSYGGADTEAFF
TRBV5-1,-,CASSLSSAGSADTQYF
TRBV9,TRBD1,CASSVGGRGQGDTQYF
TRBV27,-,CASRAPTGMLGGYTF
TRBV6-2/TRBV6-3,TRBD2,CASSYRIGGEGATDTQYF
TRBV10-3,-,CAISGFRRDRAGNTIYF
TRBV6-5,TRBD1,CASRGTGGSYEQYF
TRBV19,-,CASSSQGRSNQPQHF
TRBV12-2,-,CASRLTPDNNPTGELFF
TRBV7-6,-,CAVGNSDTEAFF
TRBV6-5,-,CASSYKQGYEQYF
TRBV3-1/TRBV3-2,TRBD2,CASSPPGLAGYEQFF
TRBV30,-,CAWTPTWGETNYGYTF
TRBV10-1,-,CASSELAGGGTEAFF
TRBV19,TRBD1,CASSDPGQVNEKLFF
TRBV5-5,-,CASSEGSGGTNSRPQHF
TRBV3-1/TRBV3-2,-,CASSHRANSGNTIYF
TRBV18,TRBD1,CASSLRQGVLNTEAFF
TRBV30,-,CAWSGTGEQFF